The entry below gives a single T cell receptor beta chain sequence along with its context. Its antigen remains unknown. TCRdb keeps only in-frame clones here, not all; method: immunoSEQ multiplex PCR. Of 35,000 to 45,000 clones in the sample, about 90% were seen once. These data originate in a study of OX40 agonist ivuxolimab in advanced cancers. Across the study: Three patients had partial responses: one hepatocellular carcinoma, two cutaneous melanoma. Findings and caveats of the study: With doses of 0.1 to 3.0 mg/kg, CD4+ and CD8+ blood T cells had undergone clonal expansion by week 6. Low normalized clonal expansion also occurred in some nonresponding patients.

This receptor was identified in an adult with an advanced solid tumor such as melanoma, head and neck, liver or kidney cancer. The sample in question was CD4+ or CD8+ T cells sorted from blood, obtained in a trial of the OX40 agonist ivuxolimab.

The CDR3 here is CASSMGVGGNQPQHF. In DNA form, the CDR3 reads TGTGCCAGTAGTATGGGAGTTGGGGGGAATCAGCCCCAGCATTTT. The chain links TRBV19 to TRBJ1-5, with TRBD1 as a possible D gene (5 bases). Between the trimmed V and J ends, which lost 3 bases and 4 bases, there was a span of 13 bases. Germline values: CDR1 LNHDA, CDR2 SQIVND (reference sequence). This CDR3 has 15 residues.